This TCR beta chain was sequenced for a study of monozygotic twins with inflammatory bowel disease. General study points: Researchers report that IBD patients shared fewer clonotypes with others than healthy twins, especially amid disease activity.

Blood was collected, around 2.6 ml per donor. To note about this clonotype: As yet, its antigen is unknown.

Template switching appended UMIs that held a 6-nucleotide sample barcode. TCRalpha and TCRbeta cDNA underwent two nested PCRs of about 15 and 9 cycles. TCRdb reworked the 5' RACE reads into one entry per CDR3 protein, no DNA. Its table records 400,000 to 500,000 distinct CDR3 sequences. The CDR3 is made up of 14 amino acids. The receptor comes from a human donor with ulcerative colitis or Crohn's disease, or a healthy co-twin of an affected twin (not recorded which). The genes are TRBV12-3 or TRBV12-4 and TRBJ2-1; TCRdb's D gene call, TRBD2, goes unchecked for lack of DNA. The source material was blood. The chain's CDR3 is CASRGLALENEQFF.